This T cell receptor beta chain was observed in a study of human T cells and chemical hapten exposure. Noted time point: patch test 3, about 24 weeks after DPC sensitization. Treatment of the sample: therapeutic diphenylcyclopropenone sensitization with weekly scalp DPC. Germline loops: CDR1 DFQATT, CDR2 SNEGSKA (reference sequence). The CDR3 sequence is 15 residues long. Losses at the gene ends were 5 bases for V and 4 bases for J; bases not matched to a gene: 11. In its sample, this clonotype was seen a few times. TCRdb redid the calling of the RACE reads with MiXCR, one entry per CDR3 protein. This table has under 200,000 distinct CDR3 sequences, about a quarter appearing once.

The source was whole blood, collected in connection with sensitization to the hapten diphenylcyclopropenone (DPC). The J gene is TRBJ2-1, the V gene TRBV20-1; 7 positions agree with TRBD1. The clonotype comes from a woman aged 18-35 years with alopecia areata. Some clones in this sample may be carry-over from other donors' samples. CDR3: CSAVQGNTNYNEQFF. CDR3 bases: TGCAGTGCTGTACAGGGGAACACCAATTACAATGAGCAGTTCTTC.